This TCR beta chain came from a study of beta chain features in type 1 diabetes. Study results and caveats: Possible PCR preference for shorter templates applied equally to patients and controls.

Investigators reverse transcribed all isolated RNA, so they sequenced expressed TCRB transcripts. Mean read depth for naive, central memory and regulatory T cell samples was about 3.6 million reads. TCRdb's table, derived via immunoSEQ multiplex PCR, lists solely in-frame clones and lacks some. The sample has 300,000 to 350,000 clones; 15% to 20% are singletons. This clone was seen more than once but under ten times. Its specificity is unknown. Germline V gives CDR1 SQVTM, CDR2 ANQGSEA. Trimming removed 0 bases from V and 2 bases from J, with 7 bases in between. This CDR3 contains 13 residues. Sorted CD4+ subsets: naive, central memory, regulatory, stem cell-like memory (CD45RO/CCR7/CD25/CD127/CD95/CD27 panel). Populations isolated by sorting all had purity greater than 95%.

The V call is TRBV29-1, the J call TRBJ2-5; D is possibly TRBD2 (6 bases). The sequence was collected from a woman aged 18-29 years in good health. The sample taken for sequencing was naive CD4+ T cells from blood. CDR3: CSVEEAGQETQYF. The CDR3, as DNA: TGCAGCGTTGAAGAGGCGGGACAAGAGACCCAGTACTTC.